Each of the 10 T cell receptor beta chains below was sequenced from the same sample in a study of identical twins. TCRdb redid the calling of the 5' RACE reads with MiXCR, one entry per CDR3 protein. This table has about 520,000 distinct CDR3 sequences, approximately 22% appearing once. A further study also used this sample, focusing on T cells expressing NK-cell markers.

The sample comprised CD4+ T cells sorted from blood. Receptors originate from a woman younger than 35 in good health.

This clonotype was found a few times. This chain connects TRBV6-5 to TRBJ1-3; 8 bases fit TRBD1. This CDR3 region has 17 residues. V was clipped by 0 bases and J by 0 bases; unmatched bases: 4. In germline, CDR1 is MNHEY, CDR2 SVGAGI. For the CDR3, the DNA is TGTGCCAGCAGTTACTCGCTACAGGGGGGCTCTGGAAACACCATATATTTT. It encodes CASSYSLQGGSGNTIYF.

The J gene is TRBJ1-1, the V gene TRBV12-3 or TRBV12-4; D not resolved. V gave up 8 bases and J gave up 7 bases, with 14 bases separating them. CDR3 length: 12 residues. CDR3 in amino acids: CASRIQEGEAFF. CDR3 nucleotides: TGTGCCAGCCGAATCCAAGAGGGTGAAGCTTTCTTT.

This clonotype was seen a handful of times. The chain combines TRBV6-1 with TRBJ2-2; 9 positions agree with TRBD1. There are 15 residues in the CDR3. Looked up from germline, CDR1 is MNHNS and CDR2 is SASEGT. V lost 7 bases and J lost 8; bases outside the gene matches: 11. The CDR3 region has the DNA TGTGCCAGCAAAGCCGGGACAGGGACGACTGGGGAGCTGTTTTTT. Its protein product is CASKAGTGTTGELFF.

The chain couples TRBV7-9 to TRBJ2-7; no definite D call. The germline V gene encodes CDR1 SEHNR and CDR2 FQNEAQ (reference sequence). Trimming cost V 1 base and J 0 bases, with 7 bases left between them. CDR3 size: 14 residues. The CDR3 here is CASSLGVLSYEQYF. DNA of the CDR3: TGTGCCAGCAGCTTAGGGGTCCTCTCCTACGAGCAGTACTTC.

The chain links TRBV25-1 to TRBJ2-3, with D unresolved. Between the trimmed V and J ends, which lost 4 bases and 9 bases, there was a span of 11 bases. Germline loops: CDR1 MGHDK, CDR2 SYGVNS. CDR3 size: 12 residues. As DNA, the CDR3 is TGTGCCAGCAGTGGAGAAGGGCTCACGCAGTATTTT. Translation gives CASSGEGLTQYF.

Only a few counts were recorded for this clonotype. V gene TRBV30 combines with J gene TRBJ2-6; no reliable D call. Germline V gene data show CDR1 as GTSNPN and CDR2 as SVGIG (reference sequence). The CDR3 spans 12 residues. The V end was cut by 4 bases, the J end by 5 bases, with 6 bases between. The CDR3 loop reads CAWNGRANVLTF. In DNA form, the CDR3 reads TGTGCCTGGAATGGTAGGGCCAACGTCCTGACTTTC. The full variable domain, in which reference TRBV30 and TRBJ2-6 provide the parts outside the CDR3, is SQTIHQWPATLVQPVGSPLSLECTVEGTSNPNLYWYRQAAGRGLQLLFYSVGIGQISSEVPQNLSASRPQDRQFILSSKKLLLSDSGFYLCAWNGRANVLTFGAGSRLTVL.

The V gene is TRBV6-1, the J gene TRBJ2-6, with 9 bases matching TRBD1. With 7 bases clipped from V and 4 bases from J, the junction kept 14 bases outside the gene matches. Germline CDR1 MNHNS, CDR2 SASEGT. The CDR3 contains 18 residues. The CDR3 sequence: CASKRPGQGRYGANVLTF. The CDR3 DNA reads as TGTGCCAGCAAACGACCGGGACAGGGTCGATACGGGGCCAACGTCCTGACTTTC.

V gene TRBV6-6 combines with J gene TRBJ2-7; D remains ambiguous. The germline CDR1 and CDR2 sequences are MNHNY and SVGAGI (reference sequence). The CDR3 loop spans 13 amino acids. V was pared by 6 bases and J by 5 bases, with 14 bases between. Here the CDR3 reads CASSPSPSHEQYF. In DNA form, the CDR3 reads TGTGCCAGCAGCCCATCGCCTTCCCACGAGCAGTACTTC.

A remark on this clonotype: The conserved final phenylalanine or tryptophan is absent from the CDR3, which likely points to a read error. V and J are TRBV29-1 and TRBJ1-1; D gene uncertain. The germline V and J ends were trimmed by 4 bases and 1 base, with 7 bases remaining between them. Germline V gene sequence: CDR1 SQVTM, CDR2 ANQGSEA. The CDR3 spans 12 residues. CDR3 in amino acids: CSVAVRNTEAFY. CDR3 bases: TGCAGCGTTGCGGTTCGGAACACTGAAGCTTTCTAT.

The chain is built from TRBV7-9 and TRBJ2-7; TRBD1 agrees at 10 bases. The germline CDR1 and CDR2 sequences are SEHNR and FQNEAQ (reference sequence). The CDR3 sequence is 15 residues long. The trim removed 1 base at V and 4 bases at J, leaving 4 bases unmatched. As DNA, the CDR3 is TGTGCCAGCAGCTTAGAGGACAGGGGGTCATACGAGCAGTACTTC. Translated, it gives CASSLEDRGSYEQYF.